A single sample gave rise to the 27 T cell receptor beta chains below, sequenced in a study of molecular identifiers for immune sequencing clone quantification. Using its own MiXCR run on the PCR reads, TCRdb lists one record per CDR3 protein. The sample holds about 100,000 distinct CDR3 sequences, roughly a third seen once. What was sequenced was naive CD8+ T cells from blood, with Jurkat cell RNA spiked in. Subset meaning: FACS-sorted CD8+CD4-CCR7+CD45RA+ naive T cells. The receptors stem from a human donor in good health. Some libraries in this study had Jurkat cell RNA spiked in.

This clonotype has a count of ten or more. This CDR3 is CASSLFGDPDTQYF. In DNA, the CDR3 is TGCGCCAGCAGCTTGTTCGGGGATCCAGATACGCAGTATTTT. The chain is built from TRBV5-1 and TRBJ2-3; TRBD2 might be the D (5 bases). The CDR3 is 14 residues long. V shed 1 base and J shed 4 bases, with 10 bases lying between them. Germline loops: CDR1 SGHRS, CDR2 YFSETQ.

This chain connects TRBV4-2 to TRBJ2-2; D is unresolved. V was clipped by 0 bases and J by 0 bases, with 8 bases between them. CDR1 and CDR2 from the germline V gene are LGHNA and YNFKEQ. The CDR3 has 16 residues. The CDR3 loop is CASSQDAATNTGELFF. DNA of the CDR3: TGTGCCAGCAGCCAAGATGCCGCTACGAACACCGGGGAGCTGTTTTTT.

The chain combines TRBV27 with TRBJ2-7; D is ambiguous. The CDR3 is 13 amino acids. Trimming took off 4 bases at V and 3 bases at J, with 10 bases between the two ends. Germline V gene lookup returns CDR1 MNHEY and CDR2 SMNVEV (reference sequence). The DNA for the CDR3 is TGTGCCAGCAGTTCAGGTCTCCTCTACGAGCAGTACTTC. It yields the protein CASSSGLLYEQYF.

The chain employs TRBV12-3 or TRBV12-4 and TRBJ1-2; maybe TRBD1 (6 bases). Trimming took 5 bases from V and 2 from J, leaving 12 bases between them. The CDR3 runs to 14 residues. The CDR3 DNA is TGTGCCAGCAGTCTACTTGGGGGCAACTATGGCTACACCTTC. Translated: CASSLLGGNYGYTF.

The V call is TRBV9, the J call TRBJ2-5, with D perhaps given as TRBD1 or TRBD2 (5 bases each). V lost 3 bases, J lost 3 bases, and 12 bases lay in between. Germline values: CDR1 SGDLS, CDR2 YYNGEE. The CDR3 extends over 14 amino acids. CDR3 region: CASSATGTKETQYF. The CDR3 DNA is TGTGCCAGCAGCGCGACGGGGACGAAAGAGACCCAGTACTTC.

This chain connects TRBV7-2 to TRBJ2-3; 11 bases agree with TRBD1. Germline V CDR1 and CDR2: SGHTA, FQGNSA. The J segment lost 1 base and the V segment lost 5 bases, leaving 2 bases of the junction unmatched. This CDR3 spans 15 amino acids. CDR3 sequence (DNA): TGTGCCAGCAGCCGGGGACAGGGGGGCACAGATACGCAGTATTTT. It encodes CASSRGQGGTDTQYF.

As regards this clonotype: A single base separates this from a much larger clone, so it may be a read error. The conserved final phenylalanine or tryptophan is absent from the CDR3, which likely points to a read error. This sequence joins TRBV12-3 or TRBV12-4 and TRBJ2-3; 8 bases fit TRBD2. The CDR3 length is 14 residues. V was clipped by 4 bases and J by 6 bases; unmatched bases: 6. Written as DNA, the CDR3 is TGTGCCAGCAGTTCGTTAGCGGGACCCGATACGCAGTATTCT. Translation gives CASSSLAGPDTQYS.

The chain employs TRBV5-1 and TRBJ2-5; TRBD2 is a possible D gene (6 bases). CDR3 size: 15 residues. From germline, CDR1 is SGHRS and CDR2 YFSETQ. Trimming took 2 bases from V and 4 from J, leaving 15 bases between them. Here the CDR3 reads CASSFVGRSGETQYF. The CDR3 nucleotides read TGCGCCAGCAGCTTTGTAGGGAGGTCAGGAGAGACCCAGTACTTC.

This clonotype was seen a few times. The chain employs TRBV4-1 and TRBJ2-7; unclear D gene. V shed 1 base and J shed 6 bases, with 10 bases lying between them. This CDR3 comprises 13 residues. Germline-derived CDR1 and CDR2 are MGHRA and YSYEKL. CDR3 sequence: CASSQGAGPEQYF. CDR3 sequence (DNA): TGCGCCAGCAGCCAAGGGGCCGGCCCCGAGCAGTACTTC.

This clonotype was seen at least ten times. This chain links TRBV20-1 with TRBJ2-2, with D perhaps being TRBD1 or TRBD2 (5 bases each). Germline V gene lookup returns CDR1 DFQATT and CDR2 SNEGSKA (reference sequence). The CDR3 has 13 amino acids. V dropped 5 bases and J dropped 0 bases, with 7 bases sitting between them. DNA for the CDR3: TGCAGTGCTTCGGGACCGAACACCGGGGAGCTGTTTTTT. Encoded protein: CSASGPNTGELFF.

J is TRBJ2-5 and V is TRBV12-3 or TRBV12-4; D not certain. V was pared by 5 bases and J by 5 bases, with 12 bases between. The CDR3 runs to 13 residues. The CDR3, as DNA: TGTGCCAGCAGTAAGGGTACATACGAGACCCAGTACTTC. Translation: CASSKGTYETQYF.

CDR3 in DNA: TGTGCCAGCAGCGCGCGGATCACAGATACGCAGTATTTT. As protein: CASSARITDTQYF. The chain has TRBV7-3 and TRBJ2-3; D not resolved. The CDR3 runs 13 residues. Trimming took 5 bases from V and 2 from J, leaving 8 bases between them. The germline V gene encodes CDR1 SGHTA and CDR2 FQGTGA.

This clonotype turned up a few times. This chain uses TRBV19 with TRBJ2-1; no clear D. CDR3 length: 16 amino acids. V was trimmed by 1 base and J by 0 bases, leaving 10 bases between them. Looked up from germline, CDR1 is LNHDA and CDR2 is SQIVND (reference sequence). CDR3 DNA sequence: TGTGCCAGTAGTATAGGACCGAGGAGCTCCTACAATGAGCAGTTCTTC. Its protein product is CASSIGPRSSYNEQFF.

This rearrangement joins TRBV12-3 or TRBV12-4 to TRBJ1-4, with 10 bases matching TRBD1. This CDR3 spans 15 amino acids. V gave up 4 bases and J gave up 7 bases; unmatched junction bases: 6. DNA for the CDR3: TGTGCCAGCAGTTCCCCGGGACAGGGGAGTGAAAAACTGTTTTTT. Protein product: CASSSPGQGSEKLFF.

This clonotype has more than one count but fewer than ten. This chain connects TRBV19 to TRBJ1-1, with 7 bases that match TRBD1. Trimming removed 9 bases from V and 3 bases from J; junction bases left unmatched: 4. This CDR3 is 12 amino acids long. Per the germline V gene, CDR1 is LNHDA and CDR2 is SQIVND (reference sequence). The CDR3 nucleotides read TGTGCCAGCCGGCAGGGGGACACTGAAGCTTTCTTT. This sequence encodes CASRQGDTEAFF.

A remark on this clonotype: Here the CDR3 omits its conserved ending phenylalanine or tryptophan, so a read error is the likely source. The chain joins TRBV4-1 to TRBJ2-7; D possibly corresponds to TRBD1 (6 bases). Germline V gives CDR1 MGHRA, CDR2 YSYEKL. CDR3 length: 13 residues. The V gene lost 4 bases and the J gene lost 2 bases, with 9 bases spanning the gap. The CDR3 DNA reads TGCGCCAGCAGCCCCAGGGGACCCTACGAGCAGTACATC. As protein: CASSPRGPYEQYI.

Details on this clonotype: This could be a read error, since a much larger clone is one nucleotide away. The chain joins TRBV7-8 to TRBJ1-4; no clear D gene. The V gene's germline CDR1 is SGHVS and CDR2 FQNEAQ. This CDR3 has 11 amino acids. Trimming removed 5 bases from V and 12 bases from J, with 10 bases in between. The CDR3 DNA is TGTGCCAGCAGCCCCGGGAGAGAACTGTTTTTT. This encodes CASSPGRELFF.

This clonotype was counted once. The CDR3 DNA reads as TGTGCCAGCAGCACCCATAGATCGTACGAGCAGTACTTC. Amino acid sequence: CASSTHRSYEQYF. The chain carries TRBV7-9 and TRBJ2-7; D not resolved. Germline lookup yields CDR1 SEHNR and CDR2 FQNEAQ (reference sequence). This CDR3 is built from 13 residues. With 5 bases removed from V and 4 bases from J, the gap between germline ends came to 12 bases.

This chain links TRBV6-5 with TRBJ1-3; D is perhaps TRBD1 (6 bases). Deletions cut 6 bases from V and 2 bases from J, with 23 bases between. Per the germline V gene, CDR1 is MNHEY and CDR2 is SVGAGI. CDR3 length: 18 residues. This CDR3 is CASRASGTRVWPGNTIYF. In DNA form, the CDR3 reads TGTGCCAGCAGGGCCTCAGGGACAAGGGTCTGGCCTGGAAACACCATATATTTT.

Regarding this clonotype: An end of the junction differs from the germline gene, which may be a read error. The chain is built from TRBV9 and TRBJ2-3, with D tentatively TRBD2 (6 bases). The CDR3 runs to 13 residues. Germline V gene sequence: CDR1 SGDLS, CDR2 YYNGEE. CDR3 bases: TGTGCCGGCTGCGGGACTGGCACAGATACGCAGTGTTTT. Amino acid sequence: CAGCGTGTDTQCF.

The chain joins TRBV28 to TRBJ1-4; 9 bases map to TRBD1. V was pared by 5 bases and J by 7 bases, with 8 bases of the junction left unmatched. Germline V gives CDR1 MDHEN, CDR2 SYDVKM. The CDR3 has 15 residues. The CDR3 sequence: CASSLRQGGSEKLFF. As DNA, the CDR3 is TGTGCCAGCAGTCTAAGACAGGGGGGAAGTGAAAAACTGTTTTTT.

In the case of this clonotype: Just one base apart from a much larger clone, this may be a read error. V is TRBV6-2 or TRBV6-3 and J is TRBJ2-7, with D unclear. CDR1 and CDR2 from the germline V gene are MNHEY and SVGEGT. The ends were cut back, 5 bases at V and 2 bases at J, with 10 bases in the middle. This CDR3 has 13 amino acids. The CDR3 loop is CASSDGHPYEQYF. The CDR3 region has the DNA TGTGCCAGCAGTGACGGGCATCCCTACGAGCAGTACTTC.

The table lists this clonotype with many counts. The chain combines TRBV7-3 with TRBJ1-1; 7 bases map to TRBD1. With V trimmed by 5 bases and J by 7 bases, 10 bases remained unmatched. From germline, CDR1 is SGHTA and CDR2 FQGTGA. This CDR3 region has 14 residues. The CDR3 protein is CASSQGGIGSEAFF. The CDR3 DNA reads TGTGCCAGCAGCCAGGGGGGGATCGGTAGTGAAGCTTTCTTT.

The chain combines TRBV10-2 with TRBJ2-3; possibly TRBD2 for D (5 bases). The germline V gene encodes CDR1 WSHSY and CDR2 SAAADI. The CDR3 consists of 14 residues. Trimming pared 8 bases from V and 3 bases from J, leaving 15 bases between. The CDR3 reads CASGSSRGTDTQYF. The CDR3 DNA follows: TGCGCCAGCGGCAGCAGTCGGGGTACAGATACGCAGTATTTT.

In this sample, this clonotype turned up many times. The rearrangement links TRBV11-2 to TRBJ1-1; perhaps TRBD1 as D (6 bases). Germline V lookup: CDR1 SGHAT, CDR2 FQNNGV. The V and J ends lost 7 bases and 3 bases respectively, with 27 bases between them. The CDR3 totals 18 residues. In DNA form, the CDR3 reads TGTGCCAGCACCACGCTTAGATTCCCACAGGGTCCCCACACTGAAGCTTTCTTT. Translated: CASTTLRFPQGPHTEAFF.

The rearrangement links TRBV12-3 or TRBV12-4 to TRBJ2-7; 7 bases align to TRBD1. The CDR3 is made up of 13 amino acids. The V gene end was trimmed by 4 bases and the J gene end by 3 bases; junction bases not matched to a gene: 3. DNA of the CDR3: TGTGCCAGCAGTTGGACAGGAGACTACGAGCAGTACTTC. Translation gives CASSWTGDYEQYF.

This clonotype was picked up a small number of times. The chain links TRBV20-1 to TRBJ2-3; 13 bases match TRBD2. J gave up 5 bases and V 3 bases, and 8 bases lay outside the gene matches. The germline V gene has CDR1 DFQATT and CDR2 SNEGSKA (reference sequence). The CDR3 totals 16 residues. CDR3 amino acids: CSASPGLAGEGDTQYF. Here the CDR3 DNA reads TGCAGTGCTAGCCCCGGACTAGCGGGAGAGGGAGATACGCAGTATTTT.